The 18 T cell receptor beta chains below were found in one sample sequenced in a study of spatial heterogeneity in lung cancer. Described time point: sample taken at primary tumor resection. In each case, whole RNA from tumor, nontumor lung or frozen PBMC was sequenced unsorted. In TCRdb, the 5' RACE reads were re-called with MiXCR into one record per CDR3 protein. The profile covers tens of thousands of distinct CDR3 sequences, with 12% appearing a single time and roughly 39% taken by the ten largest. This sample comprised PBMCs, obtained at surgery. All receptors derive from a male donor with early-stage non-small cell lung cancer.

The chain employs TRBV24-1 and TRBJ2-2, with 9 bases fitting TRBD1. The V and J ends lost 2 bases and 4 bases, in that order; junction bases with no gene match: 7. Germline loops: CDR1 KGHDR, CDR2 SFDVKD. The CDR3 is 17 amino acids. The CDR3 coding sequence is TGTGCCACCAGTGATTCTTTGGGACAGGGAGTCACCGGGGAGCTGTTTTTT. It is translated as CATSDSLGQGVTGELFF.

This clonotype showed up just a few times. The rearrangement joins TRBV5-1 to TRBJ2-1, with a tentative D call TRBD2 (6 bases). V lost 0 bases and J 2 bases, leaving 12 bases between the germline ends. The CDR3 has 16 amino acids. Germline CDR1 reads SGHRS; CDR2 reads YFSETQ. CDR3 nucleotides: TGCGCCAGCAGCTTGGGTCTAGCGACAACCTACAATGAGCAGTTCTTC. It encodes CASSLGLATTYNEQFF.

This clonotype was counted a few times. The rearrangement joins TRBV7-9 to TRBJ2-7; tentatively, D is TRBD1 (6 bases). Germline CDR1 is SEHNR and CDR2 is FQNEAQ (reference sequence). This CDR3 is built from 15 residues. V dropped 4 bases and J dropped 3 bases, with 16 bases sitting between them. The CDR3 spells CASSSQGLDLYEQYF. The DNA of the CDR3 is TGTGCCAGCAGCTCACAGGGTCTGGATCTCTACGAGCAGTACTTC.

The chain couples TRBV2 to TRBJ2-7; a possible D gene is TRBD1 (6 bases). Trimming removed 4 bases from V and 0 bases from J, with 7 bases in between. The germline V gene has CDR1 SNHLY and CDR2 FYNNEI. CDR3 size: 13 residues. The CDR3 protein is CASSGGGSYEQYF. The CDR3 DNA follows: TGTGCCAGCAGTGGAGGGGGCTCCTACGAGCAGTACTTC.

This clonotype was detected a few times. The chain couples TRBV12-5 to TRBJ2-5; perhaps TRBD2 as D (6 bases). Between the trimmed V and J ends, which lost 3 bases and 4 bases, there was a span of 6 bases. This CDR3 is 12 amino acids long. The germline V gene encodes CDR1 LGHNT and CDR2 FRNRAP. The CDR3 coding sequence is TGTGCTAGTGGTTTCGGGGGAGAGACCCAGTACTTC. Residues: CASGFGGETQYF. The variable domain in full, with the rest retrieved from reference TRBV12-5 and TRBJ2-5, is DARVTQTPRHKVTEMGQEVTMRCQPILGHNTVFWYRQTMMQGLELLAYFRNRAPLDDSGMPKDRFSAEMPDATLATLKIQPSEPRDSAVYFCASGFGGETQYFGPGTRLLVL.

The table lists this clonotype with a few counts. The V call is TRBV10-3, the J call TRBJ2-3; no clear D gene. V lost 4 bases, J lost 1 base, and 9 bases lay in between. CDR1 is ENHRY and CDR2 is SYGVKD in the germline V gene. This CDR3 region has 14 residues. The CDR3 coding sequence is TGTGCCATCAGTGGGTCGGCCCGCACAGATACGCAGTATTTT. Its protein is CAISGSARTDTQYF.

This clonotype was found many times. V and J are TRBV5-1 and TRBJ1-6; D is possibly TRBD1 (5 bases). V was clipped by 0 bases and J by 3 bases, with 16 bases between them. Germline V gene lookup returns CDR1 SGHRS and CDR2 YFSETQ. The CDR3 has 18 residues. The CDR3 loop reads CASSLADRGARYNSPLHF. Written as DNA, the CDR3 is TGCGCCAGCAGCTTGGCCGATCGAGGGGCCCGCTATAATTCACCCCTCCACTTT.

CDR3 in amino acids: CASSSLVGETQYF. CDR3 coding DNA: TGTGCCAGCAGCTCCCTCGTCGGGGAGACCCAGTACTTC. V and J are TRBV11-2 and TRBJ2-5; D is ambiguous. The CDR3 consists of 13 residues. Trimming took off 4 bases at V and 5 bases at J, with 11 bases between the two ends. The germline V gene has CDR1 SGHAT and CDR2 FQNNGV.

This chain connects TRBV19 to TRBJ1-5; TRBD1 matches 7 bases. Germline CDR1 LNHDA, CDR2 SQIVND (reference sequence). Trimming cost V 4 bases and J 3 bases; bases outside gene matches: 6. This CDR3 is built from 15 residues. CDR3 in DNA: TGTGCCAGTAGTACGGGGACAGTTCCCAATCAGCCCCAGCATTTT. This gives the protein CASSTGTVPNQPQHF.

The chain uses TRBV24-1 and TRBJ1-2; 9 nucleotides align to TRBD1. With V trimmed by 5 bases and J by 4 bases, 10 bases remained unmatched. The CDR3 has 16 residues. CDR1 is KGHDR and CDR2 is SFDVKD in the germline V gene. CDR3 nucleotides: TGTGCCACCAGTGCCTATACAGGGGGCGAAAGCTATGGCTACACCTTC. It is translated as CATSAYTGGESYGYTF.

This chain joins TRBV19 and TRBJ1-6; 7 bases match TRBD1. After removal of 8 bases from V and 10 bases from J, the junction contained 11 bases not matched to a gene. This CDR3 spans 14 amino acids. Germline-derived CDR1 and CDR2 are LNHDA and SQIVND (reference sequence). This chain's CDR3 is CASQPGQSGSPLHF. The CDR3 DNA is TGTGCCAGTCAACCGGGACAGTCTGGATCACCCCTCCACTTT.

Ten or more counts support this clonotype. This chain uses TRBV7-9 with TRBJ2-3; TRBD1 agrees at 9 bases. Germline V lookup: CDR1 SEHNR, CDR2 FQNEAQ (reference sequence). The CDR3 is 14 residues long. With 6 bases clipped from V and 1 base from J, the junction kept 2 bases outside the gene matches. The chain's CDR3 is CASSRQGGTDTQYF. The CDR3 DNA is TGTGCCAGCAGTCGACAGGGGGGCACAGATACGCAGTATTTT. The full variable domain, rest sourced from reference TRBV7-9 and TRBJ2-3, is DTGVSQNPRHKITKRGQNVTFRCDPISEHNRLYWYRQTLGQGPEFLTYFQNEAQLEKSRLLSDRFSAERPKGSFSTLEIQRTEQGDSAMYLCASSRQGGTDTQYFGPGTRLTVL.

This clonotype was counted only a few times. The chain carries TRBV5-4 and TRBJ2-1, with a possible D match to TRBD1 (6 bases). CDR1 is SGHNT and CDR2 is YYREEE in the germline V gene (reference sequence). The V gene lost 5 bases and the J gene lost 4 bases, with 16 bases spanning the gap. This CDR3 is built from 15 residues. The CDR3 sequence: CASRQQGHIYNEQFF. Written as DNA, the CDR3 is TGTGCCAGCAGACAACAGGGACACATTTACAATGAGCAGTTCTTC. Full variable domain (outside the CDR3, taken from reference TRBV5-4 and TRBJ2-1): ETGVTQSPTHLIKTRGQQVTLRCSSQSGHNTVSWYQQALGQGPQFIFQYYREEENGRGNFPPRFSGLQFPNYSSELNVNALELDDSALYLCASRQQGHIYNEQFFGPGTRLTVL.

This clonotype showed up many times. The rearrangement links TRBV29-1 to TRBJ2-7; D may match TRBD1 or TRBD2 (6 bases each). CDR1 is SQVTM, CDR2 ANQGSEA, per germline. The CDR3 is 13 residues long. Trimming removed 6 bases from V and 3 bases from J, with 15 bases in between. The CDR3 nucleotides are TGCAGCGTCGCGGGACACCTGTTCTACGAGCAGTACTTC. This translates into CSVAGHLFYEQYF.

The V gene is TRBV11-2, the J gene TRBJ2-2; 7 bases are shared with TRBD2. V lost 6 bases and J lost 7; bases outside the gene matches: 14. CDR3 size: 16 residues. Germline V gene data show CDR1 as SGHAT and CDR2 as FQNNGV. The CDR3 reads CASSSPQTSRVGELFF. For the CDR3, the DNA is TGTGCCAGCAGTTCACCTCAGACTAGCCGGGTCGGGGAGCTGTTTTTT.

The CDR3 DNA sequence: TGTGCCAGCAGCCAGAATGAGGGCAATACGCAGTATTTT. It yields the protein CASSQNEGNTQYF. The chain is built from TRBV3-1 and TRBJ2-3; possible D gene TRBD2, 5 bases. Trimming pared 3 bases from V and 7 bases from J, leaving 11 bases between. Germline V gene data show CDR1 as LGHDT and CDR2 as YNNKEL (reference sequence). This CDR3 contains 13 residues.

This clonotype occurred many times. The chain uses TRBV11-2 and TRBJ2-1, with 10 nucleotides matching TRBD2. The V gene end was trimmed by 8 bases and the J gene end by 2 bases; junction bases not matched to a gene: 6. Germline assignment: CDR1 SGHAT and CDR2 FQNNGV. The CDR3 contains 15 residues. CDR3 nucleotides: TGTGCCAGCTCCGGGAGCGGGAGGGCCTACAATGAGCAGTTCTTC. Protein: CASSGSGRAYNEQFF.

In this sample, this clonotype turned up many times. The chain is built from TRBV11-2 and TRBJ2-6; D perhaps matches TRBD1 (5 bases). Trimming stripped 0 bases from V and 2 bases from J, with 14 bases between. CDR3 length equals 18 residues. The V gene's germline CDR1 is SGHAT and CDR2 FQNNGV. The CDR3 region is CASSLDDQGWPGANVLTF. The CDR3 nucleotides read TGTGCCAGCAGCTTAGACGATCAGGGTTGGCCTGGGGCCAACGTCCTGACTTTC.